These 28 T cell receptor beta chains came from one sample sequenced in a study of human T cells and chemical hapten exposure (dated by TCRdb to 2020 to 2023). The method was RACE. TCRdb records NextSeq 500 as the sequencer. TCRdb reprocessing: public reads trimmed at Q25 with fastp, clones called with MiXCR, in-frame beta chains kept. Every entry covers one CDR3 protein and lists the most common genes and DNA from its rows. This sample has 70,000 to 95,000 distinct CDR3 sequences in its table, and 6.6% of those were observed once. In total, the top ten clones hold 1.3% of the sample. This specimen's time point label, per the study, means: patch test 2, 6 weeks after DPC sensitization. The label giving this sample's treatment or condition can be read as: therapeutic diphenylcyclopropenone sensitization with weekly scalp DPC. Specimen: whole blood, collected in connection with sensitization to the hapten diphenylcyclopropenone (DPC). Receptor source: a woman under 40 with alopecia areata. Some clones in this sample may be carry-over from other donors' samples.

The sample holds many counts of this clonotype. The V gene is TRBV29-1, the J gene TRBJ2-7; D perhaps matches TRBD2 (6 bases). V lost 3 bases and J lost 3, with 24 bases in between. In germline, CDR1 is SQVTM, CDR2 ANQGSEA. The CDR3 extends over 17 amino acids. The CDR3 sequence: CSVDAGGGRGSFYEQYF. The CDR3 region has the DNA TGCAGCGTTGATGCAGGTGGTGGGCGGGGCTCCTTCTACGAGCAGTACTTC.

This clonotype has just a few counts. The chain carries TRBV12-5 and TRBJ1-1, with D perhaps matching TRBD1 (6 bases). The CDR3 length is 15 residues. Trimming shortened V by 1 base and J by 1 base, and 10 bases separated the two germline ends. CDR1 is LGHNT and CDR2 is FRNRAP in the germline V gene. CDR3 in DNA: TGTGCTAGTGGTTTGGAACAGGGACCGAACACTGAAGCTTTCTTT. Its protein product is CASGLEQGPNTEAFF.

This clonotype was counted ten times or more. The chain carries TRBV18 and TRBJ2-7; no clear D gene. CDR3 size: 14 residues. The ends were cut back, 2 bases at V and 1 base at J, with 9 bases in the middle. The germline CDR1 and CDR2 sequences are KGHSH and LQKENI. This CDR3 is CASSPGKPSYEQYF. CDR3 sequence (DNA): TGTGCCAGCTCACCAGGAAAACCTTCCTACGAGCAGTACTTC. The full variable domain, in which reference TRBV18 and TRBJ2-7 provide the parts outside the CDR3, is NAGVMQNPRHLVRRRGQEARLRCSPMKGHSHVYWYRQLPEEGLKFMVYLQKENIIDESGMPKERFSAEFPKEGPSILRIQQVVRGDSAAYFCASSPGKPSYEQYFGPGTRLTVT.

The chain links TRBV30 to TRBJ1-1, with D possibly being TRBD1 (5 bases). The V and J ends lost 3 bases and 10 bases respectively, with 21 bases between them. This CDR3 is built from 14 residues. Per the germline V gene, CDR1 is GTSNPN and CDR2 is SVGIG (reference sequence). The CDR3 region is CAWRDTNRPGIAFF. CDR3 bases: TGTGCCTGGAGGGACACCAACCGACCGGGGATAGCTTTCTTT.

This clonotype was counted only a few times. J is TRBJ1-2 and V is TRBV1; the listed D gene, TRBD1, was not tested against the DNA. TRBV1 is a pseudogene. The CDR3 totals 20 residues. CDR3 sequence reads: CTSSQDGTGAKLYANYGYTF. The CDR3 DNA is TGCACCAGCAGCCAAGATGGGACAGGGGCCAAGCTATACGCTAACTATGGCTACACCTTC.

This clonotype came up many times. The V call is TRBV7-9, the J call TRBJ1-1; 7 bases match TRBD1. CDR3 size: 13 residues. The junction had 7 bases not matched to a gene; V was cut back by 5 bases and J by 7 bases. Germline-derived CDR1 and CDR2 are SEHNR and FQNEAQ (reference sequence). The CDR3 here is CASSNWDRSEAFF. CDR3 coding DNA: TGTGCCAGCAGCAACTGGGACAGAAGTGAAGCTTTCTTT.

The CDR3 protein is CSVGEGVGYTF. The CDR3 region has the DNA TGCAGCGTTGGAGAGGGGGTAGGCTACACCTTC. The chain employs TRBV29-1 and TRBJ1-2; possible D gene TRBD1, 6 bases. Germline V gene data show CDR1 as SQVTM and CDR2 as ANQGSEA. Trimming left V 4 bases short and J 8 bases short, with 11 bases between. The CDR3 consists of 11 residues.

This clonotype has a count of ten or more. This chain connects TRBV20-1 to TRBJ2-5; D not certain. The V end was cut by 0 bases, the J end by 2 bases, with 10 bases between. CDR3 size: 14 residues. Per the germline V gene, CDR1 is DFQATT and CDR2 is SNEGSKA (reference sequence). The CDR3 loop is CSARDGSIQETQYF. CDR3 DNA: TGCAGTGCTAGAGACGGCAGTATTCAAGAGACCCAGTACTTC.

This clonotype appeared many times. This chain joins TRBV20-1 and TRBJ2-7; the D is unclear. Germline CDR1 is DFQATT and CDR2 is SNEGSKA (reference sequence). Trimming took off 0 bases at V and 7 bases at J, with 16 bases between the two ends. The CDR3 is 14 residues long. DNA for the CDR3: TGCAGTGCTAGAGATCCTGACGGCTCGCGGGAGCAGTACTTC. Translation gives CSARDPDGSREQYF.

Many counts were recorded for this clonotype. The V gene is TRBV5-1, the J gene TRBJ2-1, with 8 positions matching TRBD2. The germline V gene has CDR1 SGHRS and CDR2 YFSETQ. After removal of 1 base from V and 2 bases from J, the junction contained 5 bases not matched to a gene. This CDR3 has 16 amino acids. The CDR3 bases are TGCGCCAGCAGCTTGTGGGCCGGGGGGGCCTACAATGAGCAGTTCTTC. Its protein product is CASSLWAGGAYNEQFF.

This clonotype was seen a few times. An end of the junction does not agree with germline; a read error may underlie this. The CDR3 loop is CASSLHRVGQPQNF. CDR3 DNA sequence: TGTGCCAGCAGCTTACACAGGGTGGGTCAGCCCCAGAATTTT. This rearrangement joins TRBV11-2 to TRBJ1-5, with D tentatively TRBD1 (6 bases). CDR3 size: 14 residues. In germline, CDR1 is SGHAT, CDR2 FQNNGV.

Concerning this clonotype itself: This clone may be a read error of a much larger clone one base away. The conserved phenylalanine or tryptophan is not found at the CDR3 terminus, so this likely reflects a read error. CDR3 nucleotides: TGCAGCGGAGGGAGGTCTAATACGCAGTATTCT. Its protein product is CSGGRSNTQYS. The genes are TRBV29-1 and TRBJ2-3; D is possibly TRBD2 (6 bases). The CDR3 sequence is 11 residues long. Trimming took off 7 bases at V and 7 bases at J, with 12 bases between the two ends. CDR1 SQVTM and CDR2 ANQGSEA come from the germline V gene.

Many counts were recorded for this clonotype. The genes are TRBV10-3 and TRBJ2-1, with D perhaps TRBD1 or TRBD2 (5 bases each). The CDR3 is made up of 17 amino acids. Between the trimmed V and J ends, which lost 2 bases and 0 bases, there was a span of 14 bases. Germline V CDR1 and CDR2: ENHRY, SYGVKD. Here the CDR3 reads CAISEGTQLYSYNEQFF. Written as DNA, the CDR3 is TGTGCCATCAGTGAGGGGACCCAACTTTACTCCTACAATGAGCAGTTCTTC.

This clonotype was counted ten times or more. This chain joins TRBV5-1 and TRBJ2-7; no reliable D call. Germline V gene sequence: CDR1 SGHRS, CDR2 YFSETQ. V lost 0 bases to trimming and J lost 1 base, with 2 bases between them. There are 12 residues in the CDR3. CDR3 sequence reads: CASSLVSYEQYF. The CDR3 DNA reads as TGCGCCAGCAGCTTGGTGTCCTACGAGCAGTACTTC.

At least ten counts were recorded for this clonotype. The rearrangement joins TRBV12-3 or TRBV12-4 to TRBJ1-5; 9 bases align to TRBD1. V trimming: 3 bases; J trimming: 4 bases; junction bases outside the gene matches: 4. The CDR3 is made up of 15 amino acids. The CDR3 DNA is TGTGCCAGCAGTTTGGGACAGGGAGGTAATCAGCCCCAGCATTTT. It specifies CASSLGQGGNQPQHF.

This clonotype was seen ten or more times. The junction differs from germline at one of its ends, possibly a read error. This sequence joins TRBV28 and TRBJ2-3, with 8 bases fitting TRBD1. From germline, CDR1 is MDHEN and CDR2 SYDVKM. The CDR3 covers 16 residues. The CDR3 loop is CASSLSRGLGTDTQYF. As DNA, the CDR3 is TGTGCCAGCAGCTTATCCAGGGGGCTAGGGACAGATACGCAGTATTTT.

V usage is TRBV16 and J usage is TRBJ1-1, with D maybe TRBD1 (6 bases). CDR1 and CDR2 (germline): KGHSY, FQNENV. The CDR3 is made up of 16 amino acids. Trimming shortened V by 1 base and J by 4 bases, and 16 bases separated the two germline ends. CDR3: CASSQLGQGASTEAFF. For the CDR3, the DNA is TGTGCCAGCAGCCAATTGGGACAAGGGGCTAGCACTGAAGCTTTCTTT.

The chain has TRBV7-9 and TRBJ1-1; D unclear. The V end lost 5 bases, the J end lost 1 base, and 8 bases lay between the germline ends. Germline loops: CDR1 SEHNR, CDR2 FQNEAQ (reference sequence). This CDR3 comprises 13 residues. CDR3 DNA: TGTGCCAGCAGCCCAGCATGGAACACTGAAGCTTTCTTT. The encoded protein is CASSPAWNTEAFF.

The rearrangement uses TRBV30 and TRBJ1-1, with 8 nucleotides matching TRBD1. Per germline, CDR1 GTSNPN and CDR2 SVGIG (reference sequence). With V trimmed by 1 base and J by 7 bases, 2 bases remained unmatched. The CDR3 length is 12 residues. The CDR3 nucleotides are TGTGCCTGGAGTGGGACAGGGCTTGAAGCTTTCTTT. Translated: CAWSGTGLEAFF.

The table lists this clonotype with many counts. The rearrangement joins TRBV12-3 or TRBV12-4 to TRBJ1-5, with 7 positions matching TRBD1. J lost 3 bases, V lost 5 bases, and 1 base had no gene match. CDR3 size: 13 residues. CDR3 protein: CASSGTDNQPQHF. In nucleotides, the CDR3 is TGTGCCAGCAGTGGGACAGACAATCAGCCCCAGCATTTT.

This clonotype was recorded at least ten times. V gene TRBV14 combines with J gene TRBJ1-2, with D hard to call. CDR3 length: 13 amino acids. Germline CDR1 SGHDN, CDR2 FVKESK. V lost 3 bases, J lost 2 bases, and 7 bases lay in between. Here the CDR3 DNA reads TGTGCCAGCAGCCAGACTGACAACTATGGCTACACCTTC. Its protein is CASSQTDNYGYTF.

This clonotype occurred many times. The rearrangement joins TRBV11-2 to TRBJ2-6; D gene ambiguous. The CDR3 sequence is 16 residues long. Trimming took 1 base from V and 0 from J, leaving 7 bases between them. Germline V gene lookup returns CDR1 SGHAT and CDR2 FQNNGV. CDR3: CASSLAASSGANVLTF. DNA of the CDR3: TGTGCCAGCAGCTTAGCAGCTAGCTCTGGGGCCAACGTCCTGACTTTC.

As regards this clonotype: Just one base apart from a much larger clone, this may be a read error. The chain combines TRBV29-1 with TRBJ2-3; the D gene is possibly TRBD2 (7 bases). Between the trimmed V and J ends, which lost 3 bases and 2 bases, there was a span of 18 bases. Germline V gives CDR1 SQVTM, CDR2 ANQGSEA. The length of the CDR3 is 16 residues. The CDR3 spells CSVDLTGGGNTDTQYF. CDR3 coding DNA: TGCAGCGTTGATCTTACGGGGGGCGGAAACACAGATACGCAGTATTTT.

This clonotype was detected only a few times. The CDR3 coding sequence is TGTGCCAGCAGCTACATATCGGGACATAAGTACTTC. This gives the protein CASSYISGHKYF. The chain recombines TRBV7-2 with TRBJ2-7; D is possibly TRBD1 (6 bases). V lost 4 bases and J lost 11, with 15 bases in between. This CDR3 has 12 amino acids. Germline assignment: CDR1 SGHTA and CDR2 FQGNSA. Looking up the rest from reference TRBV7-2 and TRBJ2-7 gives the full variable domain: GAGVSQSPSNKVTEKGKDVELRCDPISGHTALYWYRQSLGQGLEFLIYFQGNSAPDKSGLPSDRFSAERTGGSVSTLTIQRTQQEDSAVYLCASSYISGHKYFGPGTRLTVT.

In its sample, this clonotype was seen a few times. The chain uses TRBV7-9 and TRBJ1-2; 8 bases are shared with TRBD1. Germline V gene lookup returns CDR1 SEHNR and CDR2 FQNEAQ (reference sequence). V lost 5 bases and J lost 7; bases outside the gene matches: 9. The length of the CDR3 is 14 residues. The CDR3 sequence is CASSPRTGNRGYTF. CDR3 coding DNA: TGTGCCAGCAGCCCACGGACAGGGAATCGTGGCTACACCTTC.

This clonotype has ten or more counts. This rearrangement joins TRBV6-5 to TRBJ2-7; tentatively, D is TRBD1 (6 bases). The V end lost 4 bases, the J end lost 5 bases, and 15 bases lay between the germline ends. The CDR3 consists of 14 residues. CDR1 MNHEY and CDR2 SVGAGI come from the germline V gene. This CDR3 is CASSSTGFKNEQYF. The CDR3 coding sequence is TGTGCCAGCAGTTCCACAGGGTTCAAGAACGAGCAGTACTTC.

This clonotype was observed many times. J is TRBJ1-5 and V is TRBV12-3 or TRBV12-4, with D tentatively TRBD1 (5 bases). The CDR3 runs 15 residues. Trimming took 5 bases from V and 2 from J, leaving 13 bases between them. In DNA form, the CDR3 reads TGTGCCAGCAGTCGAGAGGGGTTTGGCAATCAGCCCCAGCATTTT. Its protein is CASSREGFGNQPQHF.

The table lists this clonotype with many counts. The genes are TRBV20-1 and TRBJ1-2, with no clear D. V was trimmed by 6 bases and J by 6 bases, leaving 2 bases between them. The CDR3 covers 8 residues. Germline CDR1 reads DFQATT; CDR2 reads SNEGSKA (reference sequence). CDR3 DNA: TGCAGTGCGGATGGCTACACCTTC. It yields the protein CSADGYTF.